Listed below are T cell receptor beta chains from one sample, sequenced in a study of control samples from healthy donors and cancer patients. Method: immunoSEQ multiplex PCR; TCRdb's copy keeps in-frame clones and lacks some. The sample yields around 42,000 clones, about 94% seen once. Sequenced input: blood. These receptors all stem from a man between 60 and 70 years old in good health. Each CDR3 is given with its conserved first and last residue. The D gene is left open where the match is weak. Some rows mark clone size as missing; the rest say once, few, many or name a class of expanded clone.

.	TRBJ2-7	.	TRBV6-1	CASSEQAYEQYF	TGTGCCAGCAGTGAACAGGCCTACGAGCAGTACTTC
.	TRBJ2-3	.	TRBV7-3	CASSPSGGTDTQYF	TGTGCCAGCAGCCCTTCGGGGGGCACAGATACGCAGTATTTT
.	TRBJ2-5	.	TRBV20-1	CSARGETQYF	TGCAGTGCTAGAGGGGAGACCCAGTACTTC
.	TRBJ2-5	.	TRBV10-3	CAIRGDGPHRETQYF	TGTGCCATCAGGGGGGACGGGCCCCATAGGGAGACCCAGTACTTC
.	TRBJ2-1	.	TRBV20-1	CSTYYNEQFF	TGCAGCACCTACTACAATGAGCAGTTCTTC
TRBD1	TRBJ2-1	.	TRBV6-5	CASSPTRKGANEQFF	TGTGCCAGCAGTCCAACTAGAAAGGGGGCCAATGAGCAGTTCTTC
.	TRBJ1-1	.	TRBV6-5	CASSYIGGRTEAFF	TGTGCCAGCAGTTACATAGGGGGTAGAACTGAAGCTTTCTTT
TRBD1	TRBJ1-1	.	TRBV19	CASTRTGLNTEAFF	TGTGCCAGTACCAGGACAGGGCTGAACACTGAAGCTTTCTTT
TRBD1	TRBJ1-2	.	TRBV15	CATSNNHPGTGFDGYTF	TGTGCCACCAGCAACAACCACCCCGGGACAGGGTTCGATGGCTACACCTTC
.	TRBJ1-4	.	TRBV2	CASRPGVGEKLFF	TGTGCCAGCCGCCCAGGGGTAGGGGAAAAACTGTTTTTT
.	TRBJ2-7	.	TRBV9	CASSVSPLEPYEQYF	TGTGCCAGCAGCGTATCCCCCCTGGAACCCTACGAGCAGTACTTC
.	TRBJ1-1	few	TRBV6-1	CASSERRRSTEAFF	TGTGCCAGCAGTGAAAGGCGGAGAAGCACTGAAGCTTTCTTT
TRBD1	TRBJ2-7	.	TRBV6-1	CASSEGTGGAYEQYF	TGTGCCAGCAGTGAAGGGACAGGGGGGGCCTACGAGCAGTACTTC
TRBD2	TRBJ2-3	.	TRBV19	CASRTGTRTVTQYF	TGTGCCAGTAGGACCGGGACTAGAACCGTTACGCAGTATTTT
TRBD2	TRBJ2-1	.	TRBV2	CASGGSGRAHEQFF	TGTGCCAGCGGGGGCAGCGGGAGGGCCCATGAGCAGTTCTTC
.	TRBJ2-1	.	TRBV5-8	CASSLKTNEQFF	TGTGCCAGCAGCTTGAAGACGAATGAGCAGTTCTTC
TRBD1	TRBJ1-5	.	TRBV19	CASSPRTGGRGNQPQHF	TGTGCCAGTAGCCCAAGGACAGGGGGCAGGGGCAATCAGCCCCAGCATTTT
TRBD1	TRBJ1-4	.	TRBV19	CASNPGGATNEKLFF	TGTGCCAGTAACCCAGGGGGTGCAACTAATGAAAAACTGTTTTTT
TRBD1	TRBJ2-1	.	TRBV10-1	CASGGTGVNEQFF	TGCGCCAGCGGAGGGACAGGGGTGAATGAGCAGTTCTTC
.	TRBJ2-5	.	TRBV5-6	CASSFTGVETQYF	TGTGCCAGCAGCTTCACTGGAGTGGAGACCCAGTACTTC
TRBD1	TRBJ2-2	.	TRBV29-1	CSVLSQGASTGELFF	TGCAGCGTTCTTAGCCAGGGGGCTAGCACCGGGGAGCTGTTTTTT
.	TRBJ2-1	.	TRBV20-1	CSASDTGPEQFF	TGCAGTGCTAGTGACACGGGGCCTGAGCAGTTCTTC
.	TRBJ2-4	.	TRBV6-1	CASSDRRVTKNIQYF	TGTGCCAGCAGTGATCGCAGGGTAACCAAAAACATTCAGTACTTC
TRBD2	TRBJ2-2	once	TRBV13	CASSSRRTSGGNIGELFF	TGTGCCAGCAGCTCCAGAAGGACTAGCGGGGGGAACATCGGGGAGCTGTTTTTT
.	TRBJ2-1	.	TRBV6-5	CASNGLNEQFF	TGTGCCAGCAATGGTCTAAATGAGCAGTTCTTC
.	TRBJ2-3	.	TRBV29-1	CSAPGRGTDTQYF	TGCAGCGCACCGGGCCGGGGGACAGATACGCAGTATTTT
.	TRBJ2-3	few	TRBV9	CASSVSRNPTDTQYF	TGTGCCAGCAGCGTGTCGCGGAACCCCACAGATACGCAGTATTTT
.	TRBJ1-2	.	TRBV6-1	CASSEIQVGYGYTF	TGTGCCAGCAGTGAAATACAGGTCGGCTATGGCTACACCTTC
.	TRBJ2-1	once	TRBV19	CASSSSLWGVVRSYNEQFF	TGTGCCAGTAGTTCCTCCCTTTGGGGGGTAGTTCGATCATACAATGAGCAGTTCTTC
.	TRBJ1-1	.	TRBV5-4	CASSLIGTVNTEAFF	TGTGCCAGCAGCTTAATCGGGACGGTGAACACTGAAGCTTTCTTT
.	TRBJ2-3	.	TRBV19	CASSIDTGGHDTDTQYF	TGTGCCAGTAGTATCGACACAGGAGGACACGACACAGATACGCAGTATTTT
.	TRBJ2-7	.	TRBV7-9	CASRALGGDSYEQYF	TGTGCCAGCAGGGCCTTAGGTGGAGACTCCTACGAGCAGTACTTC
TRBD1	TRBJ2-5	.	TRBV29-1	CSVWTGETQYF	TGCAGCGTTTGGACAGGGGAGACCCAGTACTTC
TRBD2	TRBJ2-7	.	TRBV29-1	CSISTSGSDSYEQYF	TGCAGCATCTCGACTAGCGGGAGTGATTCCTACGAGCAGTACTTC
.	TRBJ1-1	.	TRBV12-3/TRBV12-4	CASSIPPWAEAFF	TGTGCCAGCAGCATTCCACCTTGGGCTGAAGCTTTCTTT
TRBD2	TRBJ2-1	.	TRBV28	CASSPGTSGNNEQFF	TGTGCCAGCAGCCCCGGGACTAGCGGGAATAATGAGCAGTTCTTC
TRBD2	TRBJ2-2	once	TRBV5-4	CASSNGGVNTGELFF	TGTGCCAGCAGCAATGGGGGGGTTAACACCGGGGAGCTGTTTTTT
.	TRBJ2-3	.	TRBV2	CASSKRRTDTQYF	TGTGCCAGCAGTAAGAGGCGCACAGATACGCAGTATTTT
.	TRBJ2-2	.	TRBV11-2	CASTLGTGIGELFF	TGTGCCAGCACCTTAGGGACGGGGATCGGGGAGCTGTTTTTT
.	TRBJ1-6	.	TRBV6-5	CASSDSGNNSPLHF	TGTGCCAGCAGTGACTCCGGGAATAATTCACCCCTCCACTTT
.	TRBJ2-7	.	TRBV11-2	CASSLDPHPDEQYF	TGTGCCAGCAGCTTAGATCCCCACCCAGACGAGCAGTACTTC
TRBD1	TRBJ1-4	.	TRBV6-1	CASSEIRGSNEKLFF	TGTGCCAGCAGTGAAATCAGGGGGTCTAATGAAAAACTGTTTTTT
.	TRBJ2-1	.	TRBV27	CASSLSSRRDHPYNEQFF	TGTGCCAGCAGTTTATCATCTCGTAGGGACCACCCCTACAATGAGCAGTTCTTC
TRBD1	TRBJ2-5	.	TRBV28	CASSQTGTGRQETQYF	TGTGCCAGCAGTCAAACCGGGACAGGGCGCCAAGAGACCCAGTACTTC
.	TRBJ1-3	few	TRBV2	CASRSTGGGNTIYF	TGTGCCAGCAGGAGTACAGGTGGTGGAAACACCATATATTTT
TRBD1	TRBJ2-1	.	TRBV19	CASSPQGVDEQFF	TGTGCCAGTAGTCCACAGGGGGTCGATGAGCAGTTCTTC
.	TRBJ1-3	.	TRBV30	CAWATTGARDTIYF	TGTGCCTGGGCCACCACAGGTGCAAGGGACACCATATATTTT
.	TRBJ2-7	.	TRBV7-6	CASSLAEGRVPLEQYF	TGTGCCAGCAGCTTAGCGGAAGGCAGGGTCCCTCTCGAGCAGTACTTC
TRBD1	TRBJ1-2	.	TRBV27	CASSFRDRGNYGYTF	TGTGCCAGCAGTTTCCGGGACAGGGGTAACTATGGCTACACCTTC
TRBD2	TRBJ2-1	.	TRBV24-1	CATSPSLAGPYNEQFF	TGTGCCACCAGCCCCTCGCTAGCGGGACCCTACAATGAGCAGTTCTTC